Each of the 23 T cell receptor beta chains below was sequenced from the same sample in a study of shared clonotypes between healthy human individuals (dated by TCRdb to 2018 to 2020). The library was produced with the immunoSEQ multiplex PCR assay. TCRdb carries this immuneACCESS record with in-frame sequences only. Its versions omit some clonotypes, under half of them owing to an unresolved V gene in the studies checked, with the rest unexplained. For this sample there are 2 million to 2.5 million clones; approximately 96% appear just once. Roughly 0.13% of the sample is taken by the ten largest. Input material: naive CD4+ T cells sorted from blood. According to the study, the label for this sample's cell subset or site signals: CD45RA+ positively selected. The receptors here all came from a man between 18 and 35 years old in good health.

J is TRBJ2-1 and V is TRBV6-6; possible D gene TRBD2, 5 bases. This CDR3 comprises 16 residues. CDR1 and CDR2 (germline): MNHNY, SVGAGI (reference sequence). V gave up 6 bases and J gave up 4 bases, with 19 bases separating them. CDR3 amino acids: CASRALSGEIYNEQFF. DNA of the CDR3: TGTGCCAGCAGAGCCCTCTCCGGGGAAATTTACAATGAGCAGTTCTTC.

J is TRBJ1-2 and V is TRBV27; 9 bases are shared with TRBD1. CDR1 is MNHEY and CDR2 is SMNVEV in the germline V gene (reference sequence). The J segment lost 8 bases and the V segment lost 8 bases, leaving 15 bases of the junction unmatched. CDR3 length: 15 residues. The CDR3 DNA is TGTGCCAGCTACCCATTAGGACAGGGGATGCTCGGCTACACCTTC. Translating it yields CASYPLGQGMLGYTF.

This clone was detected only once. Additional DNA sequences in this sample encode the identical CDR3. The chain has TRBV7-9 and TRBJ1-1; D is undetermined. This CDR3 has 12 residues. The germline CDR1 and CDR2 sequences are SEHNR and FQNEAQ (reference sequence). The V end lost 5 bases, the J end lost 5 bases, and 9 bases lay between the germline ends. Here the CDR3 reads CASSPRGTEAFF. The DNA of the CDR3 is TGTGCCAGCAGCCCCCGTGGGACTGAAGCTTTCTTT. Together with reference TRBV7-9 and TRBJ1-1, the CDR3 gives the full variable domain: DTGVSQNPRHKITKRGQNVTFRCDPISEHNRLYWYRQTLGQGPEFLTYFQNEAQLEKSRLLSDRFSAERPKGSFSTLEIQRTEQGDSAMYLCASSPRGTEAFFGQGTRLTVV.

This clone was seen once. The chain employs TRBV14 and TRBJ2-1; TRBD2 is a possible D gene (5 bases). Trimming shortened V by 2 bases and J by 8 bases, and 13 bases separated the two germline ends. The CDR3 spans 14 residues. Germline V gene sequence: CDR1 SGHDN, CDR2 FVKESK. Here the CDR3 DNA reads TGTGCCAGCAGCCAACCTGGAGGCGGCTATGAGCAGTTCTTC. It yields the protein CASSQPGGGYEQFF.

The chain joins TRBV5-1 to TRBJ2-7; 10 bases fit TRBD1. After removal of 2 bases from V and 2 bases from J, the junction contained 4 bases not matched to a gene. In germline, CDR1 is SGHRS, CDR2 YFSETQ. This CDR3 has 15 amino acids. The CDR3: CASSLGQGVPYEQYF. Here the CDR3 DNA reads TGCGCCAGCAGCTTAGGACAGGGGGTCCCCTACGAGCAGTACTTC.

This clone has only one observation. V and J are TRBV6-6 and TRBJ1-2; 8 bases fit TRBD1. The CDR3 totals 13 residues. Trimming at V came to 5 bases and at J to 7 bases, leaving 6 bases not matched to a gene. Germline CDR1 and CDR2: MNHNY and SVGAGI (reference sequence). The CDR3: CASSQFTGGGYTF. CDR3 sequence (DNA): TGTGCCAGCAGTCAGTTTACAGGGGGTGGCTACACCTTC.

The V and J genes are TRBV27 and TRBJ2-7, with 8 bases fitting TRBD1. Germline lookup yields CDR1 MNHEY and CDR2 SMNVEV (reference sequence). V gave up 5 bases and J gave up 6 bases; unmatched junction bases: 9. The CDR3 spans 14 residues. The CDR3 DNA is TGTGCCAGCAGTAATCGGGACAGGCCTCTCGAGCAGTACTTC. It is translated as CASSNRDRPLEQYF.

The chain is built from TRBV5-1 and TRBJ2-3, with D hard to call. V lost 0 bases and J 6 bases, leaving 11 bases between the germline ends. Germline values: CDR1 SGHRS, CDR2 YFSETQ. This CDR3 has 14 residues. This CDR3 reads CASSLGPEQDTQYF. The CDR3 nucleotides are TGCGCCAGCAGCTTGGGGCCCGAGCAGGATACGCAGTATTTT.

V is TRBV7-2 and J is TRBJ1-2, with a weak D call TRBD1 (5 bases). Germline V gene lookup returns CDR1 SGHTA and CDR2 FQGNSA. Trimming pared 1 base from V and 6 bases from J, leaving 21 bases between. CDR3 length: 17 residues. The CDR3 loop reads CASSLVSPSGVSNGYTF. CDR3 coding DNA: TGTGCCAGCAGCTTAGTGTCCCCGTCGGGGGTATCTAATGGCTACACCTTC.

The V gene is TRBV2, the J gene TRBJ2-7; 10 nucleotides line up with TRBD2. The V and J ends lost 6 bases and 3 bases, in that order; junction bases with no gene match: 5. This CDR3 spans 14 amino acids. CDR1 is SNHLY and CDR2 is FYNNEI in the germline V gene. Here the CDR3 DNA reads TGTGCCAGCAGACGCGGGACTAGCGACTACGAGCAGTACTTC. As protein: CASRRGTSDYEQYF.

The chain recombines TRBV5-4 with TRBJ2-2; possibly TRBD1 for D (6 bases). CDR1 is SGHNT, CDR2 YYREEE, per germline (reference sequence). This CDR3 has 17 amino acids. V was clipped by 2 bases and J by 1 base, with 15 bases between them. The chain's CDR3 is CASSLSLGARNTGELFF. CDR3 bases: TGTGCCAGCAGCTTAAGTTTGGGGGCGCGGAACACCGGGGAGCTGTTTTTT.

As regards this clone: Other DNA sequences of this sample code for an identical CDR3. The chain joins TRBV6-1 to TRBJ1-2; TRBD1 might be the D (6 bases). CDR3 length equals 14 residues. Germline V gene lookup returns CDR1 MNHNS and CDR2 SASEGT. Trimming took off 6 bases at V and 2 bases at J, with 13 bases between the two ends. CDR3 sequence reads: CASSEQGSNYGYTF. Written as DNA, the CDR3 is TGTGCCAGCAGCGAGCAGGGGTCCAACTATGGCTACACCTTC.

This chain links TRBV27 with TRBJ1-2; D is uncertain. Germline V gene sequence: CDR1 MNHEY, CDR2 SMNVEV (reference sequence). The CDR3 is 17 residues long. V lost 11 bases and J 1 base, leaving 26 bases between the germline ends. The CDR3 nucleotides are TGTGCCTGCCGGACGCTCGCTGGGCGAGGGTTTAACTATGGCTACACCTTC. The encoded protein is CACRTLAGRGFNYGYTF.

About this clone: This CDR3 is also generated by other DNA sequences in the sample. This chain links TRBV6-1 with TRBJ1-2, with D perhaps TRBD1 (6 bases). The CDR3 runs 14 residues. In germline, CDR1 is MNHNS, CDR2 SASEGT. V shed 2 bases and J shed 2 bases, with 9 bases lying between them. The CDR3 spells CASSEIQGNYGYTF. As DNA, the CDR3 is TGTGCCAGCAGTGAAATTCAGGGGAACTATGGCTACACCTTC.

The chain combines TRBV19 with TRBJ1-5, with D possibly being TRBD1 (6 bases). Germline loops: CDR1 LNHDA, CDR2 SQIVND (reference sequence). CDR3 length: 16 amino acids. Trimming took 1 base from V and 0 from J, leaving 10 bases between them. The CDR3 coding sequence is TGTGCCAGTAGTATAGTGCCAGGGGATAGCAATCAGCCCCAGCATTTT. Translation: CASSIVPGDSNQPQHF.

The chain recombines TRBV4-1 with TRBJ2-1, with 14 bases fitting TRBD2. Germline lookup yields CDR1 MGHRA and CDR2 YSYEKL. Trimming removed 5 bases from V and 6 bases from J; junction bases left unmatched: 6. CDR3 size: 16 residues. CDR3: CASSYPGTSGGNEQFF. Here the CDR3 DNA reads TGCGCCAGCAGCTACCCCGGGACTAGCGGGGGCAATGAGCAGTTCTTC.

The chain couples TRBV28 to TRBJ2-6; D unclear. Germline CDR1 reads MDHEN; CDR2 reads SYDVKM. The CDR3 spans 13 residues. V gave up 6 bases and J gave up 2 bases, with 5 bases separating them. The DNA for the CDR3 is TGTGCCAGCAGCCGGCCTGGGGCCAACGTCCTGACTTTC. The encoded protein is CASSRPGANVLTF.

Here the CDR3 reads CASRSFSSYNSPLHF. The CDR3 DNA sequence: TGTGCCAGCAGGTCTTTCAGCTCCTATAATTCACCCCTCCACTTT. V and J are TRBV2 and TRBJ1-6; D is ambiguous. The germline CDR1 and CDR2 sequences are SNHLY and FYNNEI. The CDR3 runs 15 residues. V dropped 6 bases and J dropped 0 bases, with 9 bases sitting between them.

V and J are TRBV6-6 and TRBJ2-3; tentative D call: TRBD1 (5 bases). CDR1 and CDR2 (germline): MNHNY, SVGAGI (reference sequence). Trimming removed 0 bases from V and 9 bases from J, with 13 bases in between. The CDR3 length is 14 residues. As DNA, the CDR3 is TGTGCCAGCAGTTACTCGCAGGGCATGGAGACGCAGTATTTT. Translating it yields CASSYSQGMETQYF.

This sequence joins TRBV30 and TRBJ1-2; 8 bases agree with TRBD1. Per germline, CDR1 GTSNPN and CDR2 SVGIG (reference sequence). Trimming at V came to 1 base and at J to 0 bases, leaving 1 base not matched to a gene. The CDR3 has 14 residues. The CDR3 nucleotides read TGTGCCTGGAGTGCGGACAGGGCTAACTATGGCTACACCTTC. Residues: CAWSADRANYGYTF.

This chain connects TRBV2 to TRBJ2-7; the D gene is possibly TRBD1 (5 bases). CDR3 length: 11 amino acids. Germline V lookup: CDR1 SNHLY, CDR2 FYNNEI. Trimming removed 4 bases from V and 8 bases from J, with 9 bases in between. The CDR3 reads CASSGREKQYF. The CDR3 DNA reads TGTGCCAGCAGTGGCAGGGAAAAGCAGTACTTC.

This chain connects TRBV7-3 to TRBJ2-2; no clear D gene. Germline assignment: CDR1 SGHTA and CDR2 FQGTGA. The CDR3 extends over 14 amino acids. V gave up 0 bases and J gave up 7 bases, with 9 bases separating them. The CDR3 spells CASSLTRGGGELFF. For the CDR3, the DNA is TGTGCCAGCAGCTTAACGCGAGGTGGCGGGGAGCTGTTTTTT.

This clone appeared once. V usage is TRBV9 and J usage is TRBJ2-2; D might be TRBD2 (5 bases). With 0 bases removed from V and 0 bases from J, the gap between germline ends came to 9 bases. This CDR3 spans 16 amino acids. Germline V gives CDR1 SGDLS, CDR2 YYNGEE. CDR3 bases: TGTGCCAGCAGCGTAGCGCTAGCAGCGAACACCGGGGAGCTGTTTTTT. This codes for CASSVALAANTGELFF.